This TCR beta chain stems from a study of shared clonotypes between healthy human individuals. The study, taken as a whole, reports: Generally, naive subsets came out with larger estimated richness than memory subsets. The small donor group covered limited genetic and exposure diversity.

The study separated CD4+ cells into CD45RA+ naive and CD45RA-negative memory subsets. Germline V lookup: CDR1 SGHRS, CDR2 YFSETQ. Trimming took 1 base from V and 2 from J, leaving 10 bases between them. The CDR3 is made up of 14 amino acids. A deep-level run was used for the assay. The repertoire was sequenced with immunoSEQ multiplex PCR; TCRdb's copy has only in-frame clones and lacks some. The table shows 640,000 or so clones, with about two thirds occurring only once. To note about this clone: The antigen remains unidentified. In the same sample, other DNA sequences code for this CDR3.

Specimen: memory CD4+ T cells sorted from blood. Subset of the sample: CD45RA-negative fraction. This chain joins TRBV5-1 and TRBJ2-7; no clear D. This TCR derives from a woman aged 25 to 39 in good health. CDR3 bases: TGCGCCAGCAGCTTGCCCGGGCAAACCTACGAGCAGTACTTC. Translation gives CASSLPGQTYEQYF.